This entry concerns a single TCR beta chain. PCR was performed a second time for about 7 to 11 cycles using a sample-barcoded 5' primer and a J-beta primer mix. TCRdb ran MiXCR on the 5' RACE reads and lists one entry per CDR3 protein. The sample holds 750,000 or so distinct CDR3 sequences; about 25% are singletons and the top ten take more than 7.5%. Germline V gene sequence: CDR1 SQVTM, CDR2 ANQGSEA. CDR3 length: 12 residues. Trimming at V came to 6 bases and at J to 4 bases, leaving 4 bases not matched to a gene. This record comes from a study of blood T cells in healthy people across ages. Another study also made use of these data, one on T cells of mothers and their children.

This TCR was recovered from a boy younger than 18 in good health. The chain has TRBV29-1 and TRBJ1-1; TRBD1 matches at 8 bases. Sequenced sample: blood. The CDR3 sequence is CSVSTGVTEAFF. The CDR3 nucleotides are TGCAGCGTCTCGACAGGGGTCACTGAAGCTTTCTTT.